The clone carrying this T cell receptor beta chain has just a few counts. Its matching antigen is unknown. This sample was included in a study of T-cell memory formation after mild COVID-19. Study-level background: The TCR clusters were mostly specific to one donor.

Per germline, CDR1 SGHTA and CDR2 FQGNSA. The V end was cut by 2 bases, the J end by 6 bases, with 10 bases between. The CDR3 runs 13 residues. Via MiXCR, TCRdb re-called the 5' RACE reads, giving one row per CDR3 protein. This table holds more than 250,000 distinct CDR3 sequences, around 15% found once. The study, taken as a whole, reports: Contracting clones from day 15 to 85 had balanced CD4/CD8; later expanders favoured CD4+. The CD4+ clones that contracted clustered mainly within CM and EM, and the CD8+ clones concentrated in EMRA.

The sample taken for sequencing was PBMCs or a T cell subset sorted from them (not recorded which). The chain combines TRBV7-2 with TRBJ1-2, with a tentative D call TRBD1 (6 bases). The TCR sequence derives from a man aged 18 to 30 who had mild COVID-19 (a few samples of this study predate the infection). Cell type and time point are not known. CDR3 coding DNA: TGTGCCAGCAGCTTAAGGGCAGGGGATGGCTACACCTTC. Translating it yields CASSLRAGDGYTF. The variable domain in full, with the rest retrieved from reference TRBV7-2 and TRBJ1-2, is GAGVSQSPSNKVTEKGKDVELRCDPISGHTALYWYRQSLGQGLEFLIYFQGNSAPDKSGLPSDRFSAERTGGSVSTLTIQRTQQEDSAVYLCASSLRAGDGYTFGSGTRLTVV.